This record covers a single TCR beta chain. What it binds is not known. Indicated treatment: roughly 10-day PBMC culture with coronavirus spike peptide pools or control peptides (ViraFEST assay). Using peptide pools, antigen-specific T cells were expanded in ViraFEST before TCRs were sequenced. The sample comes from a study of vaccination and CD4 T cells after COVID-19. With 0 bases removed from V and 7 bases from J, the gap between germline ends came to 9 bases. The CDR3 is made up of 13 amino acids. Germline-derived CDR1 and CDR2 are MNHEY and SMNVEV (reference sequence). Study-wide results and caveats: A nonsignificant median increase from about 20 to 38 SARS-CoV-2-reactive clonotypes was observed. Early post-infection timepoints were missing, and relatively few convalescent patients were studied.

With the Oncomine TCR Beta short-read assay, DNA from cultured CD4+ T cells was sequenced. TCRdb reprocessed the PCR reads with MiXCR, giving one entry per CDR3 protein. The sample has more than 20,000 distinct CDR3 sequences; approximately 61% are singletons. This TCR was recovered from a human donor who had recovered from COVID-19. The chain is built from TRBV27 and TRBJ1-2; D uncertain. Sample: CD4+ T cells from blood, cultured in vitro. CDR3 DNA: TGTGCCAGCAGTTTATCTGGGAAGGCTGGCTACACCTTC. Its translation is CASSLSGKAGYTF.